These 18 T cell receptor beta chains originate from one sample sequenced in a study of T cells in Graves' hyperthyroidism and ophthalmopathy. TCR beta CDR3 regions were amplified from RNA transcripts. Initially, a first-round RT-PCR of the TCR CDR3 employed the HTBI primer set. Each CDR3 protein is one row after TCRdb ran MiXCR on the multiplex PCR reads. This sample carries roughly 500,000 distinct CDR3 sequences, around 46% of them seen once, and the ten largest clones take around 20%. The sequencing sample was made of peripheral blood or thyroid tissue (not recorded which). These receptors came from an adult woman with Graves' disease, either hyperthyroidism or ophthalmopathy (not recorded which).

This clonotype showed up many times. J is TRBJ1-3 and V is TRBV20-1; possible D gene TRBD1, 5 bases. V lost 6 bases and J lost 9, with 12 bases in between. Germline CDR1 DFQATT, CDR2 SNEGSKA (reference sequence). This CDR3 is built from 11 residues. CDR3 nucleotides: TGCAGTGCCGCCGGCGGGGGCACCATATATTTT. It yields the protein CSAAGGGTIYF.

For the CDR3, the DNA is TGCAGCGTTGAAGACCGTACTAGCGCTGAGCAGTTCTTC. It is translated as CSVEDRTSAEQFF. V usage is TRBV29-1 and J usage is TRBJ2-5; 7 positions agree with TRBD2. With the DNA end fitting TRBJ2-1 better, the J assignment may be wrong. Germline assignment: CDR1 SQVTM and CDR2 ANQGSEA. The CDR3 consists of 13 residues.

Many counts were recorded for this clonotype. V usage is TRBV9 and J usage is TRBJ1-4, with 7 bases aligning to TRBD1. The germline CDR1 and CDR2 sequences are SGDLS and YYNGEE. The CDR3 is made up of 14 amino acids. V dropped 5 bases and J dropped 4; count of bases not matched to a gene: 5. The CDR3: CASSRTGHNEKLFF. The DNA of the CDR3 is TGTGCCAGCAGTCGGACAGGACATAATGAAAAACTGTTTTTT.

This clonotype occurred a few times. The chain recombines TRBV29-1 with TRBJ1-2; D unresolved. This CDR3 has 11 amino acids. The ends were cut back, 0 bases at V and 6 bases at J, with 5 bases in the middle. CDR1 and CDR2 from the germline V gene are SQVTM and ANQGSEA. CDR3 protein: CSVEDQDGYTF. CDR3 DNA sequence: TGCAGCGTTGAAGATCAGGATGGCTACACCTTC.

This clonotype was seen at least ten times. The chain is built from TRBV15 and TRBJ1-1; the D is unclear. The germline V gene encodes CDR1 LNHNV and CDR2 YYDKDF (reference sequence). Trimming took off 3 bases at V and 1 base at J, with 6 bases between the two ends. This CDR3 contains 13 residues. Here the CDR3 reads CATSSKENTEAFF. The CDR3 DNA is TGTGCCACCAGCAGCAAGGAGAACACTGAAGCTTTCTTT.

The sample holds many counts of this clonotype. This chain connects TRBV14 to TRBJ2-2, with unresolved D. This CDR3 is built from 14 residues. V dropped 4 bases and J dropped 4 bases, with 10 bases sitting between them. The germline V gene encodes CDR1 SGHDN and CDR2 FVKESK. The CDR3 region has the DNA TGTGCCAGCAGCCCCCTTGCGTTCACCGGGGAGCTGTTTTTT. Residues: CASSPLAFTGELFF.

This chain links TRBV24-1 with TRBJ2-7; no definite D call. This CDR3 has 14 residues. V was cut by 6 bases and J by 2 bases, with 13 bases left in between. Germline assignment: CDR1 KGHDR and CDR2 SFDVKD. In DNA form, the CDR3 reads TGTGCCACCAGTTCCTCAGGCAGAGCCTACGAGCAGTACTTC. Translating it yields CATSSSGRAYEQYF.

The CDR3, as DNA: TGCAGTGCTCACTACAGCGGGGGACTGTTTTTT. Amino acids: CSAHYSGGLFF. The chain combines TRBV20-1 with TRBJ1-4, with a weak D call TRBD1 (5 bases). The germline V gene has CDR1 DFQATT and CDR2 SNEGSKA (reference sequence). The CDR3 sequence is 11 residues long. V lost 5 bases, J lost 13 bases, and 14 bases lay in between.

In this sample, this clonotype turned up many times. The CDR3 loop is CSAERETQYF. CDR3 in DNA: TGCAGTGCCGAGAGAGAGACCCAGTACTTC. This sequence joins TRBV20-1 and TRBJ2-5; no firm D call. V lost 6 bases and J lost 4, with 6 bases in between. CDR1 is DFQATT, CDR2 SNEGSKA, per germline (reference sequence). The length of the CDR3 is 10 residues.

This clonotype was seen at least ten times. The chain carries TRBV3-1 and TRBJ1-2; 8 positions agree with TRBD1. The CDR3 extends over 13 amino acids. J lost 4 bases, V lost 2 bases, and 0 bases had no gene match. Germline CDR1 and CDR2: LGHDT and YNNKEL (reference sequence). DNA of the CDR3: TGTGCCAGCAGCCAAACAGGGGGCTATGGCTACACCTTC. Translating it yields CASSQTGGYGYTF.

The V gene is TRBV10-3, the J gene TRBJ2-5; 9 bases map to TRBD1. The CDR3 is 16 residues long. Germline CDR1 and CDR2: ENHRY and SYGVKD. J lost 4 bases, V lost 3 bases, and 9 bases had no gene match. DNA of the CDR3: TGTGCCATCAGTGACCCACAGGGGGCGATCGGAGAGACCCAGTACTTC. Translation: CAISDPQGAIGETQYF.

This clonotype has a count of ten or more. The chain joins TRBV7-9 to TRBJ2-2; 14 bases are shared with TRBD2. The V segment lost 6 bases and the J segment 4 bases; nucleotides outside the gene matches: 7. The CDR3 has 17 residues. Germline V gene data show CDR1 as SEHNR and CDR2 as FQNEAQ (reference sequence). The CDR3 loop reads CASRGLAGDIGTGELFF. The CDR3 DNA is TGTGCCAGCAGGGGACTAGCGGGAGATATAGGCACCGGGGAGCTGTTTTTT.

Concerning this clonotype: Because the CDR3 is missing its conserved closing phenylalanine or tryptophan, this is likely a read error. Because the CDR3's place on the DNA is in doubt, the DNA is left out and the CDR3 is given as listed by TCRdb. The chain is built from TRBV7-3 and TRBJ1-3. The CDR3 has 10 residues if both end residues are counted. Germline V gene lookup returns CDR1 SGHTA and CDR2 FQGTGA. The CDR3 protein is CASSQGGTNT.

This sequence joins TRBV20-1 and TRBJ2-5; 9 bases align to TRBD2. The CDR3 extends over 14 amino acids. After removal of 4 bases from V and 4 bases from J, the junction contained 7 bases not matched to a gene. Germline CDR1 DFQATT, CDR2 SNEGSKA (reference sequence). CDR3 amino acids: CSATQLLAGETQYF. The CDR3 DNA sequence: TGCAGTGCTACCCAATTACTAGCGGGAGAGACCCAGTACTTC.

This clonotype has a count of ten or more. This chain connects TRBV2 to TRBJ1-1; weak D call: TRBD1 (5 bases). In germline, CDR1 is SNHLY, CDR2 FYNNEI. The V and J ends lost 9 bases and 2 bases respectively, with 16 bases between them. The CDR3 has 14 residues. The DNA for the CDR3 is TGTGCCAGGGACCTCAGGGTATCAAACACTGAAGCTTTCTTT. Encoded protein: CARDLRVSNTEAFF.

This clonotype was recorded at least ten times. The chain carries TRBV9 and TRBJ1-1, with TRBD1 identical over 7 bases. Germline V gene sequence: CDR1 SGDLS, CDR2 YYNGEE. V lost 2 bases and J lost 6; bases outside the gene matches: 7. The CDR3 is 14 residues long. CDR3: CASSVGGGSPEAFF. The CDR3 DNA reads TGTGCCAGCAGCGTGGGAGGGGGCTCCCCTGAAGCTTTCTTT. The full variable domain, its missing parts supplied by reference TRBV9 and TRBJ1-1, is DSGVTQTPKHLITATGQRVTLRCSPRSGDLSVYWYQQSLDQGLQFLIQYYNGEERAKGNILERFSAQQFPDLHSELNLSSLELGDSALYFCASSVGGGSPEAFFGQGTRLTVV.

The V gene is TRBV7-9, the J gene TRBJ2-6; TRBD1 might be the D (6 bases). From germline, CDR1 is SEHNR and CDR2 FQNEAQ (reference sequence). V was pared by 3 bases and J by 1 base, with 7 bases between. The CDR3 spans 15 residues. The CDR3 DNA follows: TGTGCCAGCAGCTTGGACAGATCTGGGGCCAACGTCCTGACTTTC. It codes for CASSLDRSGANVLTF.

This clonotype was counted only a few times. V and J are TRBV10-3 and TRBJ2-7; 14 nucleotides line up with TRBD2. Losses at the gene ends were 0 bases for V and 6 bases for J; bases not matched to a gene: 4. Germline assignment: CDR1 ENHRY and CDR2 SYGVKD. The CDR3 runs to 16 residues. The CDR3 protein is CAISESTGTSGSEQYF. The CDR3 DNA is TGTGCCATCAGTGAGTCGACGGGGACTAGCGGGAGCGAGCAGTACTTC.